Listed here are 19 T cell receptor beta chains from one sample, sequenced in a study of CD8 T cells in ankylosing spondylitis. Each CDR3 protein gets one entry after TCRdb re-called the 5' RACE reads with MiXCR. The sample shows 250,000 to 400,000 distinct CDR3 sequences, around 10% of them seen only once. Material for sequencing was blood, either unsorted or a sorted T cell fraction (not recorded which). These receptors were taken from a female donor with ankylosing spondylitis or in good health (not recorded which).

V usage is TRBV5-1 and J usage is TRBJ1-6, with D perhaps TRBD1 (5 bases). Germline V CDR1 and CDR2: SGHRS, YFSETQ. This CDR3 contains 14 residues. The ends were cut back, 0 bases at V and 10 bases at J, with 11 bases in the middle. CDR3 in amino acids: CASSLADIGSPLHF. CDR3 DNA: TGCGCCAGCAGCTTGGCGGACATCGGGTCACCCCTCCACTTT. Variable domain in full (rest from reference TRBV5-1 and TRBJ1-6): KAGVTQTPRYLIKTRGQQVTLSCSPISGHRSVSWYQQTPGQGLQFLFEYFSETQRNKGNFPGRFSGRQFSNSRSEMNVSTLELGDSALYLCASSLADIGSPLHFGNGTRLTVT.

This clonotype has only a few counts. The V and J genes are TRBV10-1 and TRBJ2-1; 10 nucleotides match TRBD2. Trimming took 4 bases from V and 2 from J; bases not matched to a gene: 8. This CDR3 is 17 amino acids long. CDR1 WNHNN and CDR2 SYGVQD come from the germline V gene (reference sequence). The CDR3 nucleotides are TGCGCCAGCAGTGGGGCCCCTAGCGGGAGACCCTACAATGAGCAGTTCTTC. Its protein product is CASSGAPSGRPYNEQFF.

The CDR3 DNA reads TGCAGTGCTAGAGAGGCCTCCTGGAGCTCCTACGAGCAGTACTTC. This codes for CSAREASWSSYEQYF. J is TRBJ2-7 and V is TRBV20-1; D uncertain. V was clipped by 0 bases and J by 0 bases, with 12 bases between them. The germline CDR1 and CDR2 sequences are DFQATT and SNEGSKA (reference sequence). The CDR3 has 15 amino acids.

The chain has TRBV10-3 and TRBJ2-3; TRBD2 might be the D (7 bases). CDR3 length equals 14 residues. Per germline, CDR1 ENHRY and CDR2 SYGVKD. V was trimmed by 10 bases and J by 0 bases, leaving 14 bases between them. CDR3 loop: CASRGDTSTDTQYF. CDR3 bases: TGTGCCAGTCGGGGGGACACTAGCACAGATACGCAGTATTTT.

The sample holds many counts of this clonotype. The chain recombines TRBV5-1 with TRBJ1-1; D is unclear. V was clipped by 0 bases and J by 1 base, with 7 bases between them. Germline assignment: CDR1 SGHRS and CDR2 YFSETQ. The CDR3 has 14 residues. DNA of the CDR3: TGCGCCAGCAGCTTGGAGATCAGGAACACTGAAGCTTTCTTT. It encodes CASSLEIRNTEAFF.

This clonotype has a count of ten or more. The chain joins TRBV5-1 to TRBJ2-5; D ambiguous. Trimming cost V 0 bases and J 2 bases, with 8 bases left between them. The length of the CDR3 is 14 residues. Germline V CDR1 and CDR2: SGHRS, YFSETQ. The CDR3 DNA is TGCGCCAGCAGCTTGGATAGAATTCAAGAGACCCAGTACTTC. It encodes CASSLDRIQETQYF.

This chain uses TRBV3-1 with TRBJ1-2; 8 nucleotides align to TRBD1. The germline V gene has CDR1 LGHDT and CDR2 YNNKEL (reference sequence). The length of the CDR3 is 13 residues. V lost 8 bases, J lost 7 bases, and 9 bases stayed unmatched. The CDR3 reads CASGGTGGAGYTF. In nucleotides, the CDR3 is TGTGCCAGCGGGGGAACAGGGGGTGCTGGCTACACCTTC.

This clonotype has a count of ten or more. The gene calls are TRBV6-1 and TRBJ2-7, with 10 bases aligning to TRBD1. V shed 6 bases, J shed 2 bases, and the junction held 4 bases outside the gene matches. Germline loops: CDR1 MNHNS, CDR2 SASEGT. The CDR3 loop spans 14 amino acids. The CDR3, as DNA: TGTGCCAGCAGACCGGGACAGGGGACCTACGAGCAGTACTTC. Encoded protein: CASRPGQGTYEQYF.

V is TRBV3-1 and J is TRBJ1-5; D not resolved. Germline V gene sequence: CDR1 LGHDT, CDR2 YNNKEL (reference sequence). The CDR3 sequence is 15 residues long. V shed 0 bases and J shed 7 bases, with 13 bases lying between them. CDR3 in DNA: TGTGCCAGCAGCCAAGACAGCCATAGCCAGCAGCCCCAGCATTTT. Its translation is CASSQDSHSQQPQHF.

Many counts were recorded for this clonotype. As DNA, the CDR3 is TGTGCCAGCATCGGGGGGCGTAGTGAGCAGTTCTTC. It encodes CASIGGRSEQFF. V is TRBV2 and J is TRBJ2-1, with D tentatively TRBD2 (7 bases). The CDR3 is 12 amino acids. CDR1 is SNHLY, CDR2 FYNNEI, per germline. V was cut by 7 bases and J by 9 bases, with 13 bases left in between. Looking up the rest from reference TRBV2 and TRBJ2-1 gives the full variable domain: EPEVTQTPSHQVTQMGQEVILRCVPISNHLYFYWYRQILGQKVEFLVSFYNNEISEKSEIFDDQFSVERPDGSNFTLKIRSTKLEDSAMYFCASIGGRSEQFFGPGTRLTVL.

Remarks on this clonotype: Possible read error: a much larger clone is one base away. V is TRBV12-3 or TRBV12-4 and J is TRBJ2-7; 12 positions agree with TRBD2. The CDR3 extends over 14 amino acids. CDR3 in amino acids: CASTLAGGSYEHYF. The CDR3 region has the DNA TGTGCCAGCACGCTAGCGGGAGGGTCCTACGAGCACTACTTC.

This chain links TRBV28 with TRBJ2-3; maybe TRBD1 (6 bases). V was pared by 0 bases and J by 2 bases, with 12 bases between. Germline-derived CDR1 and CDR2 are MDHEN and SYDVKM. The CDR3 spans 16 residues. The CDR3 DNA follows: TGTGCCAGCAGTTTATGGCCGGGACAACTCACAGATACGCAGTATTTT. Translating it yields CASSLWPGQLTDTQYF.

V usage is TRBV12-3 or TRBV12-4 and J usage is TRBJ1-1, with D perhaps matching TRBD1 (5 bases). Trimming cost V 1 base and J 4 bases, with 19 bases left between them. CDR3 length: 17 residues. CDR3 amino acids: CASSLVPGRRGSTEAFF. The CDR3 region has the DNA TGTGCCAGCAGTTTAGTCCCGGGGCGGAGGGGAAGCACTGAAGCTTTCTTT.

Many counts were recorded for this clonotype. The rearrangement links TRBV20-1 to TRBJ2-1, with D possibly called TRBD1 or TRBD2 (5 bases each). Germline V CDR1 and CDR2: DFQATT, SNEGSKA (reference sequence). Trimming removed 3 bases at V and 16 bases at J, with 16 bases between. The CDR3 spans 11 residues. The DNA of the CDR3 is TGCAGTGCTAGGGGGGAAGGGGCTAGCTTCTTC. Amino acid sequence: CSARGEGASFF.

At least ten counts were recorded for this clonotype. J is TRBJ1-1 and V is TRBV12-3 or TRBV12-4; a possible D gene is TRBD1 (5 bases). This CDR3 comprises 14 residues. The V end was cut by 6 bases, the J end by 2 bases, with 13 bases between. The CDR3 coding sequence is TGTGCCAGCAGATGGACGCGGGGCAACACTGAAGCTTTCTTT. Its translation is CASRWTRGNTEAFF.

This clonotype was picked up many times. The chain employs TRBV5-1 and TRBJ1-2, with D perhaps TRBD1 (6 bases). Trimming cost V 3 bases and J 8 bases, with 11 bases left between them. In germline, CDR1 is SGHRS, CDR2 YFSETQ. This CDR3 has 12 amino acids. CDR3 protein: CASSWKGVGYTF. CDR3 sequence (DNA): TGCGCCAGCAGCTGGAAGGGGGTCGGCTACACCTTC.

This clonotype was seen only a few times. V is TRBV7-6 and J is TRBJ2-6; D uncertain. Germline V gives CDR1 SGHVS, CDR2 FNYEAQ. Trimming took 5 bases from V and 3 from J, leaving 11 bases between them. The CDR3 is made up of 15 amino acids. The CDR3 loop is CASSPPLGGANVLTF. The CDR3 nucleotides are TGTGCCAGCAGCCCCCCGTTAGGTGGGGCCAACGTCCTGACTTTC.

This clonotype occurred a few times. The genes are TRBV27 and TRBJ2-7, with 9 bases fitting TRBD1. The CDR3 has 15 residues. Germline CDR1 and CDR2: MNHEY and SMNVEV (reference sequence). V lost 3 bases to trimming and J lost 0 bases; unmatched junction nucleotides: 3. As DNA, the CDR3 is TGTGCCAGCAGTTTGACAGGGGGGTCCTCCTACGAGCAGTACTTC. Amino acid sequence: CASSLTGGSSYEQYF.

In its sample, this clonotype was seen many times. The chain combines TRBV24-1 with TRBJ2-1; TRBD1 agrees at 10 bases. The CDR3 contains 13 residues. Trimming cost V 9 bases and J 6 bases; bases outside gene matches: 4. From germline, CDR1 is KGHDR and CDR2 SFDVKD. In nucleotides, the CDR3 is TGTGCCACCGGTGGACAGGGGGTCAATGAGCAGTTCTTC. Protein product: CATGGQGVNEQFF.